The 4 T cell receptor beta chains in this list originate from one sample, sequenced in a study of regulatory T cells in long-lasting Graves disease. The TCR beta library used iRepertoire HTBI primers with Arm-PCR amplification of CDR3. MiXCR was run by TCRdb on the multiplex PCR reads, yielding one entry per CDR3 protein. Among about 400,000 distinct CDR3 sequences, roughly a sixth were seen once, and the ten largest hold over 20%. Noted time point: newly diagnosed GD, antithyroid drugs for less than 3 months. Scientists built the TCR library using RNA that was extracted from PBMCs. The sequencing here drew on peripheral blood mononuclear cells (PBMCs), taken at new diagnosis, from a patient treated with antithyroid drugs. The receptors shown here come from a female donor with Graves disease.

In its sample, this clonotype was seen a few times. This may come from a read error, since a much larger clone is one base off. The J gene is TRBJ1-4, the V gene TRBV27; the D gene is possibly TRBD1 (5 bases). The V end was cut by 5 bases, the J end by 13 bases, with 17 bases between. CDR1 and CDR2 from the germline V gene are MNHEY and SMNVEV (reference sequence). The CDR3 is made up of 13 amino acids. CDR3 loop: CASSPSKGLGLFF. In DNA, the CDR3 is TGTGCCAGCAGTCCCTCGAAGGGACTAGGACTGTTTTTT.

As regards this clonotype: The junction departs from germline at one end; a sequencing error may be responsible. CDR3 amino acids: CASRPTSGGTDTQYF. CDR3 in DNA: TGTGCCAGCAGACCAACTAGCGGGGGCACAGATACGCAGTATTTT. V is TRBV4-1 and J is TRBJ2-3; 10 positions agree with TRBD2. This CDR3 has 15 amino acids. The germline V gene has CDR1 MGHRA and CDR2 YSYEKL.

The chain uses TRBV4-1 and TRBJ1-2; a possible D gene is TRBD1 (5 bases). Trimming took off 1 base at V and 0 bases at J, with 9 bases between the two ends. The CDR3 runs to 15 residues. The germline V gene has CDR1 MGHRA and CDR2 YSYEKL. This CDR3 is CASSQVEGPNYGYTF. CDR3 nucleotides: TGCGCCAGCAGCCAAGTGGAGGGGCCTAACTATGGCTACACCTTC.

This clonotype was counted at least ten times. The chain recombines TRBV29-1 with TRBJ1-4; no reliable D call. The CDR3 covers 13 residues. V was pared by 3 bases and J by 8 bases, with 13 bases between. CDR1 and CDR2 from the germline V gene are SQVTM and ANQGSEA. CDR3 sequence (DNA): TGCAGCGTTGATGAGGGTGGAGGGGAAAAACTGTTTTTT. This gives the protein CSVDEGGGEKLFF.